These 5 T cell receptor beta chains originate from one sample sequenced in a study of cytomegalovirus exposure and HLA in healthy donors. This table comes from immunoSEQ multiplex PCR, and its TCRdb copy is limited to in-frame clones, with some not included. This sample has some 140,000 clones, with 89% found just once. Sample: PBMCs. All receptors come from a young woman in good health and CMV-seropositive.

The chain joins TRBV27 to TRBJ1-4, with D possibly being TRBD1 (5 bases). From germline, CDR1 is MNHEY and CDR2 SMNVEV (reference sequence). There are 14 residues in the CDR3. The V and J ends lost 2 bases and 8 bases respectively, with 12 bases between them. In DNA, the CDR3 is TGTGCCAGCAGTTTAGGAGGGGCTGGGGAAAAACTGTTTTTT. Its translation is CASSLGGAGEKLFF.

The chain employs TRBV7-9 and TRBJ2-5; TRBD1 matches at 7 bases. The CDR3 has 15 amino acids. Trimming cost V 5 bases and J 5 bases; bases outside gene matches: 11. CDR1 and CDR2 from the germline V gene are SEHNR and FQNEAQ (reference sequence). In DNA, the CDR3 is TGTGCCAGCAGCCTCGGACAGGCCAGGACGGAGACCCAGTACTTC. Its protein is CASSLGQARTETQYF.

This sequence joins TRBV2 and TRBJ2-2; the match to TRBD2 covers 13 bases. Germline V gene lookup returns CDR1 SNHLY and CDR2 FYNNEI. Trimming took 1 base from V and 6 from J; bases not matched to a gene: 14. There are 20 residues in the CDR3. The CDR3 sequence is CASSEVTPTSGGAGSGELFF. CDR3 in DNA: TGTGCCAGCAGTGAAGTCACCCCCACTAGCGGGGGGGCGGGATCCGGGGAGCTGTTTTTT.

The chain links TRBV15 to TRBJ1-6; tentative D call: TRBD1 (6 bases). V gave up 0 bases and J gave up 8 bases, with 14 bases separating them. Germline V gene data show CDR1 as LNHNV and CDR2 as YYDKDF (reference sequence). The CDR3 totals 16 residues. The CDR3 protein is CATSRDLTGTDSPLHF. CDR3 coding DNA: TGTGCCACCAGCAGAGATCTAACAGGGACGGATTCACCCCTCCACTTT.

The rearrangement links TRBV4-2 to TRBJ1-5; 8 bases map to TRBD1. V lost 6 bases, J lost 2 bases, and 3 bases stayed unmatched. The CDR3 has 14 residues. Germline CDR1 reads LGHNA; CDR2 reads YNFKEQ. The CDR3 is CASSQTGGNQPQHF. The CDR3 DNA follows: TGTGCCAGCAGTCAGACAGGGGGCAATCAGCCCCAGCATTTT.